These T cell receptor beta chains were read from a single sample in a study of identical twins. TCRdb fed the 5' RACE reads into MiXCR, producing one record per CDR3 protein. The sample records roughly 260,000 distinct CDR3 sequences, approximately 7.8% being singletons. The same sample was also used in a study of yellow fever vaccine responses in identical twins.

Sequenced: CD8+ T cells sorted from blood. These receptors came from a woman aged 18 to 35 in good health. Each CDR3 is given without its conserved first and last residue.

j_call	v_call	cdr3_aa
TRBJ2-5	TRBV6-5	ASSYSGTGGLETQY
TRBJ1-1	TRBV3-1	ASSQAWTKNTEAF
TRBJ2-2	TRBV18	ASSPLDDTTGELF
TRBJ1-1	TRBV20-1	SAADTGAGTEAF
TRBJ2-7	TRBV6-5	ASSLTHGLFYEQY
TRBJ1-1	TRBV4-2	ASSGRTGMNTEAF
TRBJ1-1	TRBV7-9	ASSPDGRAEAF
TRBJ2-4	TRBV6-5	ASTGGYIQY
TRBJ2-1	TRBV4-1	ASSQTWTEGEQF
TRBJ1-4	TRBV9	ASSVRPATNEKLF
TRBJ2-1	TRBV6-4	ASSARTSGSFSYNEQF
TRBJ1-5	TRBV25-1	ASSEQGGQPQH
TRBJ2-4	TRBV4-1	ASSQPGAQNIQY
TRBJ2-6	TRBV12-3/TRBV12-4	ASRPGPGGDLSGANVLT
TRBJ2-2	TRBV27	ASSYNRGTGELF
TRBJ1-4	TRBV11-2	ASSFRGRGNEKLF
TRBJ2-7	TRBV28	ASSWDSYEQY
TRBJ2-1	TRBV12-3/TRBV12-4	ASRGRDRYNEQF
TRBJ2-1	TRBV4-1	ASSQEVPDEQF
TRBJ2-1	TRBV7-8	ASSLIGGGTSSYNEQF
TRBJ2-1	TRBV7-8	ASSLTSVISFSEQF
TRBJ2-5	TRBV5-1	ASSLEAGMGQETQY
TRBJ2-1	TRBV4-1	ASSQHSGGVSYNEQF
TRBJ2-7	TRBV13	ASSLPDRGYEQY
TRBJ2-3	TRBV25-1	ASNQGTADTQY
TRBJ2-2	TRBV28	ASSLGSWELF
TRBJ1-2	TRBV7-9	ASSLASYVGYGYT
TRBJ2-1	TRBV20-1	SARIRRYNEQF
TRBJ1-1	TRBV12-3/TRBV12-4	ASQLGTEAF
TRBJ2-1	TRBV6-6	ASQRQDYNEQF
TRBJ2-1	TRBV28	ASSRVLGSRYNEQF
TRBJ1-3	TRBV15	ATSREAGSGNTIY
TRBJ2-3	TRBV5-4	ASSLGTETDTQY
TRBJ2-2	TRBV7-6	ASSFSAAGELF
TRBJ2-5	TRBV2	ASSRFSSGETQY
TRBJ2-1	TRBV20-1	SADSATGDNEQF